This T cell receptor beta chain was captured in a study of T cells after yellow fever vaccination. Study context: SMART-Seq v4 Ultra Low Input handled preparation of low-cell-number fractions.

The CDR3 is 15 amino acids. Trimming removed 3 bases from V and 4 bases from J, with 15 bases in between. CDR1 and CDR2 from the germline V gene are SGDLS and YYNGEE. Study-wide results and limits: There was a possibility that FACS-sorted repertoires contained abundant clonotypes contaminating from the bulk population. Most primary-vaccination clones recurred post-booster (about 96% CD4, 88% CD8).

Comments on this clonotype: As yet, its antigen is unknown.

One entry per CDR3 protein, called by TCRdb with MiXCR from the 5' RACE reads. The table shows hundreds of thousands of distinct CDR3 sequences, with just over 20% occurring only once. This receptor was obtained from a man in his late teens or twenties who received the YFV17D yellow fever vaccine. The sequenced sample was PBMCs, obtained approximately 20 days after the first yellow fever vaccination. V and J are TRBV9 and TRBJ2-3, with D possibly being TRBD1 or TRBD2 (5 bases each). The CDR3 nucleotides are TGTGCCAGCAGCGCCCCATCCCGGGGCCCAGATACGCAGTATTTT. It codes for CASSAPSRGPDTQYF.